The present TCR beta chain was sequenced within a study of control samples from healthy donors and cancer patients. The ends lost 0 bases at V and 4 bases at J; junction bases unmatched: 9. This CDR3 has 17 residues. The germline V gene has CDR1 SGDLS and CDR2 YYNGEE. Here immunoSEQ multiplex PCR was the method, and the copy in TCRdb shows in-frame clones only, minus some. The sample consists of 150,000 to 200,000 clones, around 90% of them appearing once. This clonotype originated in a woman between 25 and 40 years old in good health. Sequencing input: blood. The rearrangement joins TRBV9 to TRBJ2-3, with 9 bases that match TRBD2. The CDR3 region has the DNA TGTGCCAGCAGCGTAGCGGCGGGGGGGGGACGTGCAGATACGCAGTATTTT. It yields the protein CASSVAAGGGRADTQYF.